The 30 T cell receptor beta chains in this list originate from one sample, sequenced in a study of OX40 agonist ivuxolimab in advanced cancers. Receptor amplification or capture employed the immunoSEQ multiplex PCR assay. TCRdb took this table from immuneACCESS and kept in-frame rearrangements with V and J called. Such tables lack part of the clones; where checked against another copy, unresolved V genes explain under half of the gap, and the rest is unexplained. For this sample the table gives 70,000 to 95,000 clones, of which roughly nine tenths were detected only once. Roughly 0.5% of the sample rests with the top ten. The sample was CD4+ or CD8+ T cells sorted from blood, taken in a trial of the OX40 agonist ivuxolimab. These receptors came from an adult with an advanced solid tumor such as melanoma, head and neck, liver or kidney cancer.

The rearrangement uses TRBV11-2 and TRBJ2-2; D tentatively reads TRBD1 or TRBD2 (5 bases each). Germline assignment: CDR1 SGHAT and CDR2 FQNNGV. The CDR3 totals 16 residues. Deletions cut 5 bases from V and 5 bases from J, with 18 bases between. CDR3 nucleotides: TGTGCCAGCAGCCCTAGCCTCAGGGTTGAGACCGGGGAGCTGTTTTTT. The encoded protein is CASSPSLRVETGELFF.

The CDR3 DNA sequence: TGTGCCAGCAGCTCGTGGACAGCTGCTGACTATGGCTACACCTTC. Amino acid sequence: CASSSWTAADYGYTF. The rearrangement uses TRBV7-9 and TRBJ1-2; TRBD1 is a possible D gene (6 bases). The germline gives CDR1 SEHNR, CDR2 FQNEAQ (reference sequence). The germline V and J ends were trimmed by 4 bases and 3 bases, with 15 bases remaining between them. The CDR3 consists of 15 residues.

V is TRBV6-5 and J is TRBJ1-5; no firm D call. The length of the CDR3 is 14 residues. From germline, CDR1 is MNHEY and CDR2 SVGAGI. The V end was cut by 5 bases, the J end by 4 bases, with 12 bases between. The CDR3 loop reads CASSEKDGNQPQHF. The CDR3 nucleotides are TGTGCCAGCAGTGAAAAGGACGGTAATCAGCCCCAGCATTTT.

The V and J genes are TRBV9 and TRBJ1-3, with D possibly matching TRBD1 (6 bases). The germline V and J ends were trimmed by 3 bases and 2 bases, with 9 bases remaining between them. The germline CDR1 and CDR2 sequences are SGDLS and YYNGEE. This CDR3 is 14 amino acids long. The CDR3 DNA follows: TGTGCCAGCAGCGAGGGGGGCACTGGAAACACCATATATTTT. It encodes CASSEGGTGNTIYF. Drawing the rest from reference TRBV9 and TRBJ1-3, the complete variable domain is DSGVTQTPKHLITATGQRVTLRCSPRSGDLSVYWYQQSLDQGLQFLIQYYNGEERAKGNILERFSAQQFPDLHSELNLSSLELGDSALYFCASSEGGTGNTIYFGEGSWLTVV.

J is TRBJ2-6 and V is TRBV6-1, with 8 positions matching TRBD1. After removal of 7 bases from V and 2 bases from J, the junction contained 4 bases not matched to a gene. Germline V gene sequence: CDR1 MNHNS, CDR2 SASEGT. CDR3 length: 15 amino acids. CDR3 coding DNA: TGTGCCAGCAACTCACAGGGGGCTGGGGCCAACGTCCTGACTTTC. Amino acid sequence: CASNSQGAGANVLTF.

CDR3 in amino acids: CASSYGQGGTEAFF. DNA for the CDR3: TGTGCCAGCAGTTATGGACAGGGGGGCACTGAAGCTTTCTTT. This sequence joins TRBV25-1 and TRBJ1-1; 10 bases map to TRBD1. The CDR3 totals 14 residues. Losses at the gene ends were 5 bases for V and 4 bases for J; bases not matched to a gene: 4. Looked up from germline, CDR1 is MGHDK and CDR2 is SYGVNS. Full variable domain (outside the CDR3, taken from reference TRBV25-1 and TRBJ1-1): EADIYQTPRYLVIGTGKKITLECSQTMGHDKMYWYQQDPGMELHLIHYSYGVNSTEKGDLSSESTVSRIRTEHFPLTLESARPSHTSQYLCASSYGQGGTEAFFGQGTRLTVV.

Points on this clone: Within the sample, other DNA sequences also encode this same CDR3. V is TRBV29-1 and J is TRBJ1-2; unclear D gene. V shed 3 bases and J shed 8 bases, with 13 bases lying between them. The CDR3 covers 12 residues. The germline V gene has CDR1 SQVTM and CDR2 ANQGSEA. The CDR3 DNA reads TGCAGCGTTGAGCGGAGGTACAGCGGCTACACCTTC. Amino acid sequence: CSVERRYSGYTF.

The genes are TRBV2 and TRBJ2-1; 9 bases match TRBD1. The length of the CDR3 is 14 residues. Per germline, CDR1 SNHLY and CDR2 FYNNEI. V shed 8 bases and J 9 bases; nucleotides not matched to a gene: 11. CDR3 protein: CASPRDRDSSEQFF. The CDR3 DNA follows: TGTGCCAGCCCCCGGGACAGGGATAGTAGTGAGCAGTTCTTC.

This chain links TRBV5-1 with TRBJ2-7, with TRBD2 as a possible D gene (7 bases). CDR1 and CDR2 from the germline V gene are SGHRS and YFSETQ. V lost 6 bases and J lost 2, with 12 bases in between. The CDR3 loop spans 13 amino acids. CDR3 sequence reads: CASKGGGAYEQYF. In DNA form, the CDR3 reads TGCGCCAGCAAAGGAGGGGGGGCCTACGAGCAGTACTTC.

The chain employs TRBV5-1 and TRBJ2-1; 8 bases fit TRBD2. This CDR3 is 18 amino acids long. Looked up from germline, CDR1 is SGHRS and CDR2 is YFSETQ. Trimming removed 0 bases from V and 0 bases from J; junction bases left unmatched: 8. The CDR3 is CASSLGVLSGGSYNEQFF. In DNA, the CDR3 is TGCGCCAGCAGCTTGGGGGTGCTAAGCGGGGGCTCCTACAATGAGCAGTTCTTC.

The chain has TRBV5-1 and TRBJ2-3, with TRBD2 matching over 10 bases. The CDR3 consists of 15 residues. V was pared by 6 bases and J by 2 bases, with 6 bases of the junction left unmatched. Germline CDR1 reads SGHRS; CDR2 reads YFSETQ. CDR3 nucleotides: TGCGCCAGCAACCCTAGCGGGGGAGACACAGATACGCAGTATTTT. This translates into CASNPSGGDTDTQYF. The variable domain in full, with the rest retrieved from reference TRBV5-1 and TRBJ2-3, is KAGVTQTPRYLIKTRGQQVTLSCSPISGHRSVSWYQQTPGQGLQFLFEYFSETQRNKGNFPGRFSGRQFSNSRSEMNVSTLELGDSALYLCASNPSGGDTDTQYFGPGTRLTVL.

The CDR3 here is CASSPSKGLEETQYF. CDR3 in DNA: TGTGCCAGCTCACCTTCAAAGGGTCTAGAGGAGACCCAGTACTTC. The chain joins TRBV18 to TRBJ2-5, with D unresolved. The ends were cut back, 3 bases at V and 5 bases at J, with 16 bases in the middle. Per the germline V gene, CDR1 is KGHSH and CDR2 is LQKENI. The CDR3 covers 15 residues.

This clone showed up just once. V usage is TRBV18 and J usage is TRBJ1-4, with 7 positions matching TRBD1. Germline lookup yields CDR1 KGHSH and CDR2 LQKENI. J was trimmed by 4 bases and V by 3 bases; bases with no gene match: 5. This CDR3 is 15 amino acids long. CDR3 nucleotides: TGTGCCAGCTCACCTCCGGGACAGCTTAATGAAAAACTGTTTTTT. Translating it yields CASSPPGQLNEKLFF.

This chain uses TRBV28 with TRBJ2-7, with D perhaps TRBD1 (6 bases). Looked up from germline, CDR1 is MDHEN and CDR2 is SYDVKM. This CDR3 is 14 amino acids long. Trimming cost V 6 bases and J 6 bases, with 18 bases left between them. The CDR3 coding sequence is TGTGCCAGCAGCTACTCACAACTCAGGGGCGAGCAGTACTTC. It specifies CASSYSQLRGEQYF.

The chain combines TRBV11-2 with TRBJ2-3; 8 positions match TRBD2. Trimming cost V 5 bases and J 6 bases; bases outside gene matches: 16. CDR1 and CDR2 from the germline V gene are SGHAT and FQNNGV. The CDR3 runs 17 residues. The CDR3 here is CASSAMPSGSVGDTQYF. In DNA, the CDR3 is TGTGCCAGCAGCGCTATGCCCAGCGGGAGTGTCGGCGATACGCAGTATTTT.

The rearrangement links TRBV6-1 to TRBJ2-1; D gene unclear. The CDR3 runs to 13 residues. CDR1 is MNHNS, CDR2 SASEGT, per germline. The V end lost 7 bases, the J end lost 7 bases, and 14 bases lay between the germline ends. For the CDR3, the DNA is TGTGCCAGCACCCAAAATAGGGTAAATGAGCAGTTCTTC. Translated: CASTQNRVNEQFF.

This clone was recorded once. Here the CDR3 reads CASRTGGETQYF. CDR3 DNA: TGTGCCAGCAGAACAGGGGGTGAGACCCAGTACTTC. The chain couples TRBV7-6 to TRBJ2-5, with 8 bases aligning to TRBD1. CDR1 is SGHVS, CDR2 FNYEAQ, per germline. The CDR3 is 12 amino acids. Trimming removed 6 bases from V and 5 bases from J; junction bases left unmatched: 2.

This clone occurred a few times. The CDR3 DNA sequence: TGTGCCAGCAGCTTTGTTGGGAGGGGGGACTATGGCTACACCTTC. Residues: CASSFVGRGDYGYTF. The chain recombines TRBV5-6 with TRBJ1-2, with D tentatively TRBD1 (6 bases). The germline V and J ends were trimmed by 2 bases and 3 bases, with 14 bases remaining between them. Germline values: CDR1 SGHDT, CDR2 YYEEEE. The CDR3 totals 15 residues.

The chain is built from TRBV14 and TRBJ2-2; D is ambiguous. CDR1 SGHDN and CDR2 FVKESK come from the germline V gene. Trimming cost V 1 base and J 0 bases, with 3 bases left between them. CDR3 length: 14 residues. The CDR3 sequence: CASSQGPNTGELFF. As DNA, the CDR3 is TGTGCCAGCAGCCAAGGACCGAACACCGGGGAGCTGTTTTTT.

The V call is TRBV6-6, the J call TRBJ2-7; D tentatively fits TRBD1 or TRBD2 (6 bases each). This CDR3 spans 13 amino acids. CDR1 is MNHNY, CDR2 SVGAGI, per germline (reference sequence). Trimming cost V 5 bases and J 4 bases, with 12 bases left between them. This CDR3 is CASSGRTAYEQYF. Written as DNA, the CDR3 is TGTGCCAGCAGTGGGAGGACAGCTTACGAGCAGTACTTC.

V is TRBV20-1 and J is TRBJ2-7, with no clear D. The CDR3 consists of 10 residues. Germline assignment: CDR1 DFQATT and CDR2 SNEGSKA (reference sequence). The V end was cut by 6 bases, the J end by 7 bases, with 10 bases between. The CDR3 DNA reads as TGCAGTGCGAGGAAACAGGAGCAGTACTTC. Protein: CSARKQEQYF.

The gene calls are TRBV19 and TRBJ2-3, with D possibly being TRBD1 (7 bases). Germline CDR1 reads LNHDA; CDR2 reads SQIVND (reference sequence). Trimming took off 5 bases at V and 1 base at J, with 13 bases between the two ends. There are 15 residues in the CDR3. CDR3 sequence: CASSQGGQRTDTQYF. CDR3 DNA sequence: TGTGCCAGTAGTCAGGGGGGACAGCGCACAGATACGCAGTATTTT. The whole variable domain, filled in from reference TRBV19 and TRBJ2-3, reads DGGITQSPKYLFRKEGQNVTLSCEQNLNHDAMYWYRQDPGQGLRLIYYSQIVNDFQKGDIAEGYSVSREKKESFPLTVTSAQKNPTAFYLCASSQGGQRTDTQYFGPGTRLTVL.

This chain links TRBV27 with TRBJ2-7; 9 positions agree with TRBD1. V lost 2 bases to trimming and J lost 6 bases; unmatched junction nucleotides: 8. Germline V CDR1 and CDR2: MNHEY, SMNVEV (reference sequence). The CDR3 loop spans 15 amino acids. CDR3 amino acids: CASSLTTGGGLEQYF. The CDR3 DNA sequence: TGTGCCAGCAGTTTAACGACAGGGGGAGGCCTCGAGCAGTACTTC.

The CDR3 region is CAWSPGHLPNQPQHF. The CDR3 region has the DNA TGTGCCTGGAGCCCAGGGCACCTCCCAAATCAGCCCCAGCATTTT. The J gene is TRBJ1-5, the V gene TRBV30, with D perhaps matching TRBD1 (5 bases). The CDR3 contains 15 residues. The germline gives CDR1 GTSNPN, CDR2 SVGIG (reference sequence). Trimming cost V 3 bases and J 4 bases, with 16 bases left between them.

The chain is built from TRBV6-5 and TRBJ2-7; 7 bases are a match to TRBD2. The V segment lost 10 bases and the J segment 2 bases; nucleotides outside the gene matches: 8. This CDR3 has 13 amino acids. Germline CDR1 is MNHEY and CDR2 is SVGAGI. In DNA form, the CDR3 reads TGTGCCACCTCCCCCGGGACTACCTACGAGCAGTACTTC. Translated: CATSPGTTYEQYF.

The chain is built from TRBV5-1 and TRBJ2-1; D might be TRBD2 (6 bases). Germline loops: CDR1 SGHRS, CDR2 YFSETQ. Between the trimmed V and J ends, which lost 2 bases and 5 bases, there was a span of 14 bases. This CDR3 has 15 residues. The CDR3 nucleotides read TGCGCCAGCAGCTTTTCGTTGGGCGGGAACAATGAGCAGTTCTTC. Translation gives CASSFSLGGNNEQFF.

The gene calls are TRBV10-3 and TRBJ2-5; tentatively, D is TRBD1 (6 bases). Germline assignment: CDR1 ENHRY and CDR2 SYGVKD. The V end lost 6 bases, the J end lost 5 bases, and 22 bases lay between the germline ends. This CDR3 contains 16 residues. CDR3 nucleotides: TGTGCCATCAGCCCCAGGACAGAAAAAAACGAGGAGACCCAGTACTTC. It yields the protein CAISPRTEKNEETQYF.

The rearrangement uses TRBV19 and TRBJ2-3; possibly TRBD1 for D (6 bases). Germline-derived CDR1 and CDR2 are LNHDA and SQIVND (reference sequence). Deletions cut 5 bases from V and 2 bases from J, with 11 bases between. The CDR3 sequence is 14 residues long. The CDR3 region has the DNA TGTGCCAGTAGTGACAGGCAGTACACAGATACGCAGTATTTT. Amino acids: CASSDRQYTDTQYF.

This chain links TRBV30 with TRBJ1-3, with TRBD1 identical over 7 bases. The CDR3 runs to 15 residues. Germline values: CDR1 GTSNPN, CDR2 SVGIG (reference sequence). J lost 8 bases, V lost 0 bases, and 10 bases had no gene match. The CDR3 DNA is TGTGCCTGGAGTGTAGTAGACAGGGTAGTGGACACCATATATTTT. Its protein product is CAWSVVDRVVDTIYF.

The rearrangement links TRBV9 to TRBJ2-1, with unresolved D. The CDR3 runs 15 residues. Between the trimmed V and J ends, which lost 0 bases and 2 bases, there was a span of 9 bases. The germline V gene has CDR1 SGDLS and CDR2 YYNGEE. The CDR3 sequence is CASSVELIPYNEQFF. The DNA for the CDR3 is TGTGCCAGCAGCGTAGAACTAATCCCCTACAATGAGCAGTTCTTC.